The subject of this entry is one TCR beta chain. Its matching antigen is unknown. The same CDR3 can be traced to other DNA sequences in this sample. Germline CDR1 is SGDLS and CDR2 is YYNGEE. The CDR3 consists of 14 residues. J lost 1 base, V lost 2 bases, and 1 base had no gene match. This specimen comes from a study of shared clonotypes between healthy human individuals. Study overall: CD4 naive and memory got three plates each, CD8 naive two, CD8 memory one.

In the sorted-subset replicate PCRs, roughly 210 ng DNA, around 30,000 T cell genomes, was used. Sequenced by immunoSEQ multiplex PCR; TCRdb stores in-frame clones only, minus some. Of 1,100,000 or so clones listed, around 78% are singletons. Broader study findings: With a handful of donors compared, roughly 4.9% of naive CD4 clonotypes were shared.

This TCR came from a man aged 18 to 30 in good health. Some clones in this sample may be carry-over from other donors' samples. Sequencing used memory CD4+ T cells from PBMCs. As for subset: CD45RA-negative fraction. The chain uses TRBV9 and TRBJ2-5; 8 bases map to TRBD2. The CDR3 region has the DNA TGTGCCAGCAGCGTCGGGGGGGCCCAAGAGACCCAGTACTTC. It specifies CASSVGGAQETQYF. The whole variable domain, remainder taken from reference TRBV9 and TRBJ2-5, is DSGVTQTPKHLITATGQRVTLRCSPRSGDLSVYWYQQSLDQGLQFLIQYYNGEERAKGNILERFSAQQFPDLHSELNLSSLELGDSALYFCASSVGGAQETQYFGPGTRLLVL.